What follows describes a single T cell receptor (beta chain). This CDR3 is also generated by other DNA sequences in the sample. In the authors' methods: Counts of nucleated cells, estimated from reference gene primer amplification, were obtained. Here immunoSEQ multiplex PCR was the method, and the copy in TCRdb shows in-frame clones only, minus some. V, J and clone size derive from that table, while D and trimming were established from the DNA sequence. This sample carries roughly 170,000 clones, 84% of them seen once, and the ten largest clones take about 12%. The CDR3 extends over 14 amino acids. V dropped 6 bases and J dropped 4; count of bases not matched to a gene: 2. CDR1 SNHLY and CDR2 FYNNEI come from the germline V gene. This sample is drawn from a study of blood T cell repertoires in COVID-19. For the study at large: The samples span acute and convalescent COVID-19 from the United States, Italy and Spain.

Recruitment covered about two dozen US areas and drew participants whose ages spanned roughly 18 to 89 years. Cohorts were determined from participant-reported clinical history. This receptor was taken from a man aged 50 to 59 who had recovered from COVID-19. The chain recombines TRBV2 with TRBJ1-5; 11 bases agree with TRBD1. Sequencing was performed on PBMCs or T cells enriched from blood (not recorded which). CDR3 residues: CASSGTGGNQPQHF. DNA of the CDR3: TGTGCCAGCAGCGGGACAGGGGGTAATCAGCCCCAGCATTTT.